The 9 T cell receptor beta chains presented below share a single source sample, sequenced in a study of beta chain features in type 1 diabetes. Since all of the isolated RNA was reverse transcribed, expressed TCRB transcripts were what got sequenced. The table came from immunoSEQ multiplex PCR; TCRdb's copy has only in-frame clones and leaves some out. The data contain under 550,000 clones, about an eighth of them singletons. Sequencing input: naive CD4+ T cells from blood. The origin of the receptors is a woman between 18 and 29 years old in good health.

The chain uses TRBV19 and TRBJ1-1; D ambiguous. Trimming stripped 6 bases from V and 11 bases from J, with 13 bases between. CDR3 length: 11 residues. Germline lookup yields CDR1 LNHDA and CDR2 SQIVND (reference sequence). CDR3 amino acids: CASRSPARAFF. In nucleotides, the CDR3 is TGTGCCAGTAGGTCTCCGGCGAGGGCTTTCTTT.

This rearrangement joins TRBV5-1 to TRBJ2-3; D call uncertain. Looked up from germline, CDR1 is SGHRS and CDR2 is YFSETQ. V was cut by 0 bases and J by 10 bases, with 6 bases left in between. The CDR3 is 11 residues long. The CDR3 protein is CASSLEGPQYF. CDR3 bases: TGCGCCAGCAGCTTGGAAGGGCCGCAGTATTTT. The entire variable domain, with the rest obtained from reference TRBV5-1 and TRBJ2-3, is as follows: KAGVTQTPRYLIKTRGQQVTLSCSPISGHRSVSWYQQTPGQGLQFLFEYFSETQRNKGNFPGRFSGRQFSNSRSEMNVSTLELGDSALYLCASSLEGPQYFGPGTRLTVL.

This clone occurred a few times. Other DNA variants within this sample encode the same CDR3. CDR3 coding DNA: TGTGCCTGGAGTGTCGGTAGCGCTACTAGCACAGATACGCAGTATTTT. Its translation is CAWSVGSATSTDTQYF. This chain joins TRBV30 and TRBJ2-3, with a tentative D call TRBD2 (5 bases). Germline assignment: CDR1 GTSNPN and CDR2 SVGIG (reference sequence). The CDR3 contains 16 residues. V was cut by 0 bases and J by 0 bases, with 13 bases left in between.

This chain connects TRBV29-1 to TRBJ2-5, with D possibly TRBD2 on 5 matching bases. V lost 4 bases, J lost 9 bases, and 24 bases lay in between. CDR3 length: 15 residues. Germline CDR1 SQVTM, CDR2 ANQGSEA. This chain's CDR3 is CSVGTSKGVKGAQYF. In DNA, the CDR3 is TGCAGCGTTGGCACCTCAAAGGGCGTTAAGGGAGCCCAGTACTTC.

A remark on this clone: A read error may be the cause here, since a much bigger clone is one base away. Different DNA sequences within this sample yield the same CDR3. The CDR3 protein is CASSSTDTQYF. The DNA of the CDR3 is TGCGCCAGCAGCTCCACAGATACGCAGTATTTT. The chain has TRBV5-1 and TRBJ2-3; D is unresolved. Germline loops: CDR1 SGHRS, CDR2 YFSETQ. Trimming removed 3 bases at V and 2 bases at J, with 1 base between. This CDR3 comprises 11 residues.

This chain links TRBV18 with TRBJ2-3; 9 bases are a match to TRBD2. The CDR3 is 17 amino acids. Looked up from germline, CDR1 is KGHSH and CDR2 is LQKENI. Trimming took 5 bases from V and 0 from J; bases not matched to a gene: 9. The CDR3 region has the DNA TGTGCCAGCTCAGGCCTAGCGGGAACTACTAGCACAGATACGCAGTATTTT. Translating it yields CASSGLAGTTSTDTQYF.

V and J are TRBV5-4 and TRBJ2-5, with D hard to call. Germline CDR1 SGHNT, CDR2 YYREEE (reference sequence). This CDR3 contains 15 residues. Trimming removed 0 bases from V and 1 base from J, with 10 bases in between. CDR3 residues: CASSLEGRRQETQYF. The CDR3 DNA sequence: TGTGCCAGCAGCTTGGAGGGAAGGCGCCAAGAGACCCAGTACTTC.

The V call is TRBV25-1, the J call TRBJ2-3; 7 nucleotides match TRBD1. The V gene end was trimmed by 6 bases and the J gene end by 2 bases; junction bases not matched to a gene: 2. The CDR3 is made up of 13 amino acids. Germline CDR1 reads MGHDK; CDR2 reads SYGVNS. The CDR3 DNA sequence: TGTGCCAGCAGACAGGGGACCACAGATACGCAGTATTTT. Translation gives CASRQGTTDTQYF.

This clone has just a few counts. The chain links TRBV5-4 to TRBJ2-3; D unclear. This CDR3 spans 15 amino acids. Germline loops: CDR1 SGHNT, CDR2 YYREEE (reference sequence). Trimming shortened V by 0 bases and J by 2 bases, and 10 bases separated the two germline ends. The CDR3: CASSLGAYFTDTQYF. DNA for the CDR3: TGTGCCAGCAGCTTGGGAGCTTACTTCACAGATACGCAGTATTTT.